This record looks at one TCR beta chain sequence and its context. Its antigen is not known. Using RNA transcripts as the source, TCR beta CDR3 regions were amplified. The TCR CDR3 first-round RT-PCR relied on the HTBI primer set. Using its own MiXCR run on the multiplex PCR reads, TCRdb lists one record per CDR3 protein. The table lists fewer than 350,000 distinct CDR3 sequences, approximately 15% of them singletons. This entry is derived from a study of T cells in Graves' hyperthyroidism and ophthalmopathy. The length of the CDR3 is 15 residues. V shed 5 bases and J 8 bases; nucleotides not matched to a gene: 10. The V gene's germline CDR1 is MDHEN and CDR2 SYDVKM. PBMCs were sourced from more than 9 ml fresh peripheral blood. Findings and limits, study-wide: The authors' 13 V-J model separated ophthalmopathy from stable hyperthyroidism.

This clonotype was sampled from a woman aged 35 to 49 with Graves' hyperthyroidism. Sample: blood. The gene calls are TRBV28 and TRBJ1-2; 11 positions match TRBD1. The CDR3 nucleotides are TGTGCCAGCAGTAAACCGGGACAGGGGGTGTTGGGCTACACCTTC. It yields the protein CASSKPGQGVLGYTF.